This is a list of T cell receptor beta chains from one sample in a study of tumor and adjacent non-tumor tissue in lung cancer. Via MiXCR, TCRdb re-called the multiplex PCR reads, giving one row per CDR3 protein. The sample lists more than 85,000 distinct CDR3 sequences, roughly two thirds occurring once. Sample: lung tumor tissue. The receptors derive from a man aged 70-80 years with non-small cell lung cancer. Both conserved end residues are part of each CDR3. Fields, in order: D gene, J gene, clone size, V gene, CDR3 DNA, CDR3 protein. The D gene is left open where the match is weak. Size is stated for part of the rows, as once, few or many counts, or as a class when the clone is expanded.

. TRBJ1-1 . TRBV30 TGTGTCCGGAGTAGGGGGATCCTTAGGAACACTGAAGCTTTCTTT CVRSRGILRNTEAFF
. TRBJ2-1 . TRBV2 TGTGCCAGCAGCTATAGAGGGGACCCTTACAATGAGCAGTTCTTC CASSYRGDPYNEQFF
. TRBJ2-7 . TRBV4-1 TGCGCCAGTAGTCAATCCACGGGGGCTACAAACTACGAGCAGTACTTC CASSQSTGATNYEQYF
. TRBJ1-5 many TRBV6-6 TGTGCCAGTCAAGTTAAGTCGGGGGTAAGTGGCAATCAGCCCCAGCATTTT CASQVKSGVSGNQPQHF
TRBD2 TRBJ2-6 many TRBV11-2 TGTGCCAGCAGCCGTCAACTAGCGGGGGCCTACTCTGGGGCCAACGTCCTGACTTTC CASSRQLAGAYSGANVLTF
TRBD1 TRBJ2-5 . TRBV11-2 TGTGCCAGTAGCTCCCGCGGACAGGGAAAGCGGCAAGAGGCCCAGTACTTC CASSSRGQGKRQEAQYF
. TRBJ1-2 . TRBV12-3/TRBV12-4 TGTGCCAGCAGTCTTCCACAATATGGCTACACCTTC CASSLPQYGYTF
TRBD2 TRBJ2-3 . TRBV11-2 TGTGCCAGCTGCTTAGGACTAGCGGTGGGGTCGAGGGCAGATACGCAGTATTTT CASCLGLAVGSRADTQYF
TRBD2 TRBJ2-7 . TRBV4-1 TGCACCAGCAACCAAGACGTTGGGAGGGACGAGCAGTACTTC CTSNQDVGRDEQYF
TRBD1 TRBJ1-1 few TRBV5-1 TGCGCCAGCAGCCGGCGGGACAGTGCAGTTTTCCCTGAAGCTTTCTTT CASSRRDSAVFPEAFF
. TRBJ2-3 . TRBV11-2 TGTGCCAGCAGCTTAGGGGCAGGGGCCAGCATGGATACGCAGTATTTT CASSLGAGASMDTQYF
. TRBJ2-6 . TRBV6-5 TGTGCCAGCAGTTACGGCGGATCTGGGGCCAACGCCCTGACTTTC CASSYGGSGANALTF
. TRBJ2-3 . TRBV12-3/TRBV12-4 TGTGCCAGCAGTTTAGCGGAGAGCACAGATACGCAGTATTTT CASSLAESTDTQYF
TRBD2 TRBJ2-7 once TRBV6-6 TGTGCCAGCAGTACGCCAGCGGGAGACAGTCTCGAGCAGTACTTC CASSTPAGDSLEQYF
. TRBJ2-2 . TRBV5-5 TGTGCCAGCGGCTTCGGAGGCCACTTAACGGCTGGGGAGCTGTTTTTT CASGFGGHLTAGELFF
TRBD1 TRBJ1-4 few TRBV5-1 TGCGCCAGCAGCTACACGGGACAGGGAGGTAGTGTGACTGAAAAACTGTTTTTT CASSYTGQGGSVTEKLFF
. TRBJ2-7 once TRBV11-2 TGTGCCAGCAGCTTAGACCCAGGATACGAGCACTACTTC CASSLDPGYEHYF
TRBD2 TRBJ2-1 once TRBV20-1 TGCACTGCTTTATCATTAGCGGGAGGGGCCTACAATGAGCAGTTCTTC CTALSLAGGAYNEQFF